This passage covers 25 T cell receptor beta chains from one sample sequenced in a study of cytomegalovirus exposure and HLA in healthy donors. The method was immunoSEQ multiplex PCR; TCRdb's version includes in-frame clones alone and lacks a portion of them. The sample contains about 63,000 clones, approximately 95% of which appear only once. The sample taken for sequencing was PBMCs. The origin of the receptors is a young woman in good health and CMV-seropositive.

The chain employs TRBV6-1 and TRBJ2-7; TRBD2 agrees at 12 bases. Germline values: CDR1 MNHNS, CDR2 SASEGT. V gave up 4 bases and J gave up 6 bases; unmatched junction bases: 10. CDR3 length: 16 residues. In DNA form, the CDR3 reads TGTGCCAGCAGTGCATGGACTAGCGGGGATCCTATCGAGCAGTACTTC. Translation: CASSAWTSGDPIEQYF.

The chain carries TRBV5-1 and TRBJ2-7; 8 positions agree with TRBD1. With 0 bases clipped from V and 1 base from J, the junction kept 6 bases outside the gene matches. Germline loops: CDR1 SGHRS, CDR2 YFSETQ. CDR3 length: 16 amino acids. DNA of the CDR3: TGCGCCAGCAGCTTGGACGGACAGGGCAAATCCTACGAGCAGTACTTC. This sequence encodes CASSLDGQGKSYEQYF.

The rearrangement uses TRBV4-1 and TRBJ1-2; D is uncertain. Between the trimmed V and J ends, which lost 4 bases and 11 bases, there was a span of 23 bases. The CDR3 runs to 15 residues. Germline lookup yields CDR1 MGHRA and CDR2 YSYEKL. The chain's CDR3 is CASSREEPSPTGYTF. The DNA of the CDR3 is TGCGCCAGCAGCCGAGAGGAACCTTCTCCGACGGGTTACACCTTC.

This clone was observed a single time. This chain connects TRBV20-1 to TRBJ2-7; no clear D gene. Trimming took 3 bases from V and 2 from J, leaving 5 bases between them. The germline CDR1 and CDR2 sequences are DFQATT and SNEGSKA (reference sequence). This CDR3 contains 11 residues. The CDR3 loop is CSASETYEQYF. In nucleotides, the CDR3 is TGCAGTGCTAGTGAGACCTACGAGCAGTACTTC.

This rearrangement joins TRBV19 to TRBJ1-4; 9 nucleotides line up with TRBD1. The ends lost 7 bases at V and 7 bases at J; junction bases unmatched: 7. This CDR3 is 14 amino acids long. Per germline, CDR1 LNHDA and CDR2 SQIVND (reference sequence). Written as DNA, the CDR3 is TGTGCCAGTAAACAGGGGGCGGTTCGTGAAAAACTGTTTTTT. This gives the protein CASKQGAVREKLFF. The full variable domain, with the rest looked up from reference TRBV19 and TRBJ1-4, is DGGITQSPKYLFRKEGQNVTLSCEQNLNHDAMYWYRQDPGQGLRLIYYSQIVNDFQKGDIAEGYSVSREKKESFPLTVTSAQKNPTAFYLCASKQGAVREKLFFGSGTQLSVL.

V and J are TRBV19 and TRBJ1-5; D remains unclear. The germline V gene has CDR1 LNHDA and CDR2 SQIVND (reference sequence). CDR3 size: 14 residues. Trimming cost V 8 bases and J 2 bases, with 13 bases left between them. The CDR3 spells CASSSLPGNQPQHF. The CDR3 DNA follows: TGTGCCAGTTCATCCCTACCCGGCAATCAGCCCCAGCATTTT. Filled out from reference TRBV19 and TRBJ1-5, the complete variable domain reads DGGITQSPKYLFRKEGQNVTLSCEQNLNHDAMYWYRQDPGQGLRLIYYSQIVNDFQKGDIAEGYSVSREKKESFPLTVTSAQKNPTAFYLCASSSLPGNQPQHFGDGTRLSIL.

The rearrangement uses TRBV29-1 and TRBJ2-7; 9 positions agree with TRBD2. The CDR3 loop spans 13 amino acids. The V gene end was trimmed by 7 bases and the J gene end by 2 bases; junction bases not matched to a gene: 6. The V gene's germline CDR1 is SQVTM and CDR2 ANQGSEA. This chain's CDR3 is CSAKGGGAYEQYF. Here the CDR3 DNA reads TGCAGCGCTAAAGGCGGGGGGGCCTACGAGCAGTACTTC.

Only one count was recorded for this clone. The J gene is TRBJ1-6, the V gene TRBV18, with D maybe TRBD1 (5 bases). V was clipped by 4 bases and J by 7 bases, with 8 bases between them. Per the germline V gene, CDR1 is KGHSH and CDR2 is LQKENI. The CDR3 length is 13 residues. The CDR3 region has the DNA TGTGCCAGCTCACGCAACAGGAATTCACCCCTCCACTTT. Its protein is CASSRNRNSPLHF.

CDR3 residues: CASSRGQRIVPLHF. The DNA of the CDR3 is TGTGCCAGCAGCCGGGGACAAAGGATAGTACCCCTCCACTTT. The chain is built from TRBV7-3 and TRBJ1-6; possible D gene TRBD1, 6 bases. This CDR3 has 14 amino acids. Trimming took 5 bases from V and 12 from J, leaving 17 bases between them. Germline V gene lookup returns CDR1 SGHTA and CDR2 FQGTGA.

CDR3 DNA: TGCAGCGTTGTGGACAGTCTGTCCAAAAACATTCAGTACTTC. Protein sequence: CSVVDSLSKNIQYF. The V gene is TRBV29-1, the J gene TRBJ2-4, with D possibly TRBD1 on 6 matching bases. This CDR3 has 14 amino acids. CDR1 is SQVTM and CDR2 is ANQGSEA in the germline V gene. V was pared by 4 bases and J by 2 bases, with 12 bases between.

This chain connects TRBV5-1 to TRBJ2-7; 13 nucleotides line up with TRBD2. Trimming at V came to 4 bases and at J to 4 bases, leaving 2 bases not matched to a gene. This CDR3 contains 14 residues. Germline V gene data show CDR1 as SGHRS and CDR2 as YFSETQ. This CDR3 reads CASSPGLAGYEQYF. The DNA of the CDR3 is TGCGCCAGCAGCCCGGGACTAGCGGGATACGAGCAGTACTTC.

The V gene is TRBV6-1, the J gene TRBJ1-3, with D perhaps TRBD1 (5 bases). The CDR3 contains 15 residues. CDR1 and CDR2 (germline): MNHNS, SASEGT. V lost 8 bases and J lost 4, with 18 bases in between. The CDR3 nucleotides read TGTGCCAGCTCTATTATCGGGGGATACGGAAACACCATATATTTT. The encoded protein is CASSIIGGYGNTIYF.

V usage is TRBV9 and J usage is TRBJ1-1, with 7 nucleotides matching TRBD1. The CDR3 runs to 13 residues. Trimming cost V 3 bases and J 11 bases; bases outside gene matches: 10. Germline V lookup: CDR1 SGDLS, CDR2 YYNGEE. CDR3 nucleotides: TGTGCCAGCAGCGCCGCAAGTAAGGGGGCGGCTTTCTTT. It encodes CASSAASKGAAFF.

This clone is a singleton in its sample. The gene calls are TRBV2 and TRBJ2-2; D unresolved. Germline V gene lookup returns CDR1 SNHLY and CDR2 FYNNEI. Trimming pared 5 bases from V and 5 bases from J, leaving 3 bases between. The CDR3 extends over 11 amino acids. DNA for the CDR3: TGTGCCAGCAGTCGTACCGGGGAGCTGTTTTTT. It codes for CASSRTGELFF.

V and J are TRBV9 and TRBJ2-3; D unclear. Trimming left V 1 base short and J 3 bases short, with 12 bases between. The CDR3 runs to 15 residues. In germline, CDR1 is SGDLS, CDR2 YYNGEE. CDR3 in amino acids: CASSVSQEPTDTQYF. DNA for the CDR3: TGTGCCAGCAGCGTATCTCAGGAACCGACAGATACGCAGTATTTT.

This chain joins TRBV15 and TRBJ1-2, with a weak D call TRBD1 (5 bases). Looked up from germline, CDR1 is LNHNV and CDR2 is YYDKDF (reference sequence). The CDR3 has 15 residues. Trimming took off 0 bases at V and 3 bases at J, with 11 bases between the two ends. CDR3 bases: TGTGCCACCAGCAGAGAGAGGGGAGGTTACTATGGCTACACCTTC. Amino acids: CATSRERGGYYGYTF.

The chain uses TRBV9 and TRBJ1-1; D ambiguous. V dropped 4 bases and J dropped 0 bases, with 10 bases sitting between them. The CDR3 totals 14 residues. The germline gives CDR1 SGDLS, CDR2 YYNGEE. The CDR3: CASSPPPVNTEAFF. The CDR3 DNA is TGTGCCAGCAGCCCCCCCCCTGTGAACACTGAAGCTTTCTTT.

The V and J genes are TRBV19 and TRBJ2-3; 10 bases map to TRBD2. Germline trimming cut 5 bases from V and 3 bases from J; bases unmatched to any gene: 2. In germline, CDR1 is LNHDA, CDR2 SQIVND (reference sequence). The CDR3 is 14 amino acids. The chain's CDR3 is CASSVLAGTDTQYF. DNA for the CDR3: TGTGCCAGTAGTGTACTAGCGGGGACAGATACGCAGTATTTT.

The rearrangement joins TRBV28 to TRBJ1-5; D call uncertain. Germline CDR1 is MDHEN and CDR2 is SYDVKM. CDR3 length equals 13 residues. V lost 7 bases and J 4 bases, leaving 11 bases between the germline ends. CDR3 protein: CASTPAGNQPQHF. The CDR3 DNA is TGTGCCAGCACACCCGCGGGGAATCAGCCCCAGCATTTT. Full variable domain (remainder filled in from reference TRBV28 and TRBJ1-5): DVKVTQSSRYLVKRTGEKVFLECVQDMDHENMFWYRQDPGLGLRLIYFSYDVKMKEKGDIPEGYSVSREKKERFSLILESASTNQTSMYLCASTPAGNQPQHFGDGTRLSIL.

The rearrangement links TRBV27 to TRBJ1-2; D is undetermined. The germline CDR1 and CDR2 sequences are MNHEY and SMNVEV (reference sequence). Between the trimmed V and J ends, which lost 8 bases and 2 bases, there was a span of 18 bases. This CDR3 comprises 15 residues. CDR3 bases: TGTGCCAGCGCCCCCGGTGAGAGAAACAACTATGGCTACACCTTC. It codes for CASAPGERNNYGYTF.

This clone was recorded only once. The chain combines TRBV7-2 with TRBJ2-7; 10 bases match TRBD1. Trimming removed 5 bases from V and 3 bases from J; junction bases left unmatched: 4. The CDR3 is 14 amino acids. Per germline, CDR1 SGHTA and CDR2 FQGNSA. The CDR3, as DNA: TGTGCCAGCAGCATAAGGACAGGGGGCTACGAGCAGTACTTC. Its protein product is CASSIRTGGYEQYF. Based on the CDR3 plus reference TRBV7-2 and TRBJ2-7, the full variable domain is GAGVSQSPSNKVTEKGKDVELRCDPISGHTALYWYRQSLGQGLEFLIYFQGNSAPDKSGLPSDRFSAERTGGSVSTLTIQRTQQEDSAVYLCASSIRTGGYEQYFGPGTRLTVT.

J is TRBJ2-7 and V is TRBV5-6; tentatively, D is TRBD2 (7 bases). The germline V and J ends were trimmed by 10 bases and 6 bases, with 17 bases remaining between them. The CDR3 extends over 12 amino acids. CDR1 and CDR2 from the germline V gene are SGHDT and YYEEEE. This chain's CDR3 is CACPRGASEQYF. CDR3 nucleotides: TGTGCCTGCCCCCGGGGGGCGAGCGAGCAGTACTTC.

The J gene is TRBJ1-1, the V gene TRBV4-2; no reliable D call. The CDR3 runs 14 residues. V lost 1 base and J lost 8, with 14 bases in between. Germline V CDR1 and CDR2: LGHNA, YNFKEQ. The CDR3: CASSQAAGEAEAFF. In DNA, the CDR3 is TGTGCCAGCAGCCAAGCTGCGGGTGAGGCGGAAGCTTTCTTT.

The chain recombines TRBV19 with TRBJ2-2; 11 bases agree with TRBD2. With 6 bases clipped from V and 5 bases from J, the junction kept 8 bases outside the gene matches. This CDR3 contains 16 residues. Germline CDR1 and CDR2: LNHDA and SQIVND (reference sequence). CDR3 loop: CASSLAGGSSTGELFF. The CDR3 bases are TGTGCCAGTAGCCTAGCGGGAGGCTCTTCTACCGGGGAGCTGTTTTTT.

The chain combines TRBV7-2 with TRBJ2-3, with D perhaps TRBD2 (5 bases). This CDR3 has 13 residues. Trimming removed 2 bases from V and 6 bases from J, with 9 bases in between. Per the germline V gene, CDR1 is SGHTA and CDR2 is FQGNSA. In nucleotides, the CDR3 is TGTGCCAGCAGCTTAAGGGTAGCGGATACGCAGTATTTT. Its protein product is CASSLRVADTQYF. The entire variable domain, with the rest obtained from reference TRBV7-2 and TRBJ2-3, is as follows: GAGVSQSPSNKVTEKGKDVELRCDPISGHTALYWYRQSLGQGLEFLIYFQGNSAPDKSGLPSDRFSAERTGGSVSTLTIQRTQQEDSAVYLCASSLRVADTQYFGPGTRLTVL.